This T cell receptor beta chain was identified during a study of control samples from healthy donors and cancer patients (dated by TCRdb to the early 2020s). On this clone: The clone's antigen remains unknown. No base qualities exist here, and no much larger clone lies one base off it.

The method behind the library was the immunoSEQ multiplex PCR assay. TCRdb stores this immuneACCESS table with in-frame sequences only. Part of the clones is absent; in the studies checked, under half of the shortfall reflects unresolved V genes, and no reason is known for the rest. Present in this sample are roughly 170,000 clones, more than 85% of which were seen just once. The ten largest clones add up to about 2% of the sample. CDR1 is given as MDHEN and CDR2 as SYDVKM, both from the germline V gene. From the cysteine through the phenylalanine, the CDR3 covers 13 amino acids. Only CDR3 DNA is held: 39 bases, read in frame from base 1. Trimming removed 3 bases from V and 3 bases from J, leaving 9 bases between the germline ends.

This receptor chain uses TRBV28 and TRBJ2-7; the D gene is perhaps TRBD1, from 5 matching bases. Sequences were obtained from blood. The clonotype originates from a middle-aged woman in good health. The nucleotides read TGTGCCAGCAGTTTTAGGGGCGTCTACGAGCAGTACTTC. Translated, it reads CASSFRGVYEQYF.